The 8 T cell receptor beta chains below come from one sample, sequenced in a study of shared clonotypes between healthy human individuals. Produced via immunoSEQ multiplex PCR; TCRdb's table is partial and in-frame only. The sample has fewer than 600,000 clones; 70% to 80% are singletons. Sequences were obtained from PBMCs. Receptors originate from a woman aged 40 to 50 in good health. Some clones in this sample may be carry-over from other donors' samples.

The table lists this clone with a few counts. The rearrangement links TRBV29-1 to TRBJ1-1; D is undetermined. Per the germline V gene, CDR1 is SQVTM and CDR2 is ANQGSEA. Trimming took off 7 bases at V and 4 bases at J, with 25 bases between the two ends. The length of the CDR3 is 16 residues. The CDR3 sequence is CSGVIRDTLRFTEAFF. The CDR3 nucleotides read TGCAGCGGGGTGATCCGCGACACCCTAAGGTTCACTGAAGCTTTCTTT.

The CDR3 region has the DNA TGTGCCAGCTCACCAAGGGTCCGGAACACCGGGGAGCTGTTTTTT. This translates into CASSPRVRNTGELFF. The rearrangement joins TRBV18 to TRBJ2-2, with D unresolved. From germline, CDR1 is KGHSH and CDR2 LQKENI. The V gene lost 2 bases and the J gene lost 1 base, with 8 bases spanning the gap. This CDR3 comprises 15 residues.

In its sample, this clone was seen once. The V gene is TRBV28, the J gene TRBJ2-2, with 12 bases lining up with TRBD2. Germline loops: CDR1 MDHEN, CDR2 SYDVKM. Germline trimming cut 2 bases from V and 5 bases from J; bases unmatched to any gene: 6. The CDR3 is made up of 17 amino acids. The CDR3 here is CASSLALAGGPTGELFF. CDR3 in DNA: TGTGCCAGCAGTTTAGCCCTAGCGGGAGGGCCAACCGGGGAGCTGTTTTTT.

About this clone itself: The same CDR3 arises from other DNA sequences in this sample as well. The chain carries TRBV18 and TRBJ1-5; tentative D call: TRBD1 (6 bases). This CDR3 spans 13 amino acids. CDR1 KGHSH and CDR2 LQKENI come from the germline V gene. The V gene lost 5 bases and the J gene lost 5 bases, with 10 bases spanning the gap. CDR3 coding DNA: TGTGCCAGCTCAAGGGGGGGAGATCAGCCCCAGCATTTT. The encoded protein is CASSRGGDQPQHF.

Many counts were recorded for this clone. This sequence joins TRBV28 and TRBJ1-2, with D possibly TRBD1 on 6 matching bases. Between the trimmed V and J ends, which lost 5 bases and 4 bases, there was a span of 14 bases. Germline V CDR1 and CDR2: MDHEN, SYDVKM. CDR3 length: 14 amino acids. The CDR3 nucleotides are TGTGCCAGCAGTCTACCCGGACAGCTCTATGGCTACACCTTC. Translated: CASSLPGQLYGYTF.

The genes are TRBV6-4 and TRBJ2-1; D possibly corresponds to TRBD1 (6 bases). The V and J ends lost 6 bases and 5 bases respectively, with 11 bases between them. The CDR3 contains 13 residues. CDR1 is MRHNA, CDR2 SNTAGT, per germline. The chain's CDR3 is CASSQGTHNEQFF. CDR3 bases: TGTGCCAGCAGCCAAGGGACACACAATGAGCAGTTCTTC.

This clone was found once. The rearrangement joins TRBV23-1 to TRBJ1-2; no definite D call. TRBV23-1 is filed as an ORF, its function uncertain. The CDR3 length is 14 residues. With 2 bases removed from V and 1 base from J, the gap between germline ends came to 8 bases. The CDR3 protein is CASSQGDSNYGYTF. DNA of the CDR3: TGCGCCAGCAGTCAAGGGGATAGTAACTATGGCTACACCTTC.

The chain employs TRBV5-1 and TRBJ2-2; no clear D gene. V lost 0 bases, J lost 1 base, and 4 bases lay in between. CDR1 is SGHRS, CDR2 YFSETQ, per germline. The CDR3 covers 14 residues. In DNA form, the CDR3 reads TGCGCCAGCAGCTTGGATATGAACACCGGGGAGCTGTTTTTT. Translated: CASSLDMNTGELFF.